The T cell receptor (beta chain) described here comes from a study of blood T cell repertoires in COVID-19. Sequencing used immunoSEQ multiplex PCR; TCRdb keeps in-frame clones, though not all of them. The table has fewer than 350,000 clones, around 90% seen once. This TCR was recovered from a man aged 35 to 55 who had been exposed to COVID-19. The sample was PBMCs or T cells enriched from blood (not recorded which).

CDR3 protein: CASSQGMDREVDEQFF. The CDR3 region has the DNA TGCGCCAGCAGCCAAGGCATGGACAGGGAAGTTGATGAGCAGTTCTTC. This rearrangement joins TRBV4-3 to TRBJ2-1; 8 bases are a match to TRBD1. Germline assignment: CDR1 LGHNA and CDR2 YSLEER. The CDR3 contains 16 residues. J lost 8 bases, V lost 1 base, and 10 bases had no gene match.